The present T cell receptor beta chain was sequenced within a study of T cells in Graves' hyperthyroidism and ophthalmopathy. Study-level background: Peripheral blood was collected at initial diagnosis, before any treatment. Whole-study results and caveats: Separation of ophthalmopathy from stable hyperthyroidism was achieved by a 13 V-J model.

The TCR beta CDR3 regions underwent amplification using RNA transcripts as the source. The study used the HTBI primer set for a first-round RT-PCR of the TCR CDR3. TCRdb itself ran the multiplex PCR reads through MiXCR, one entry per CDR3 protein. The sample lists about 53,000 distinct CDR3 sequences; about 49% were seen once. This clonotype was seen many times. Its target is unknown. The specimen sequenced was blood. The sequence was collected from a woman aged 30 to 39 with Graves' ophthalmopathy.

The CDR3 region is CASSYLRDGQPQHF. The DNA for the CDR3 is TGTGCCAGCAGTTACTTAAGGGACGGCCAGCCCCAGCATTTT. The chain joins TRBV6-5 to TRBJ1-5; D perhaps matches TRBD1 (5 bases). Germline V gene lookup returns CDR1 MNHEY and CDR2 SVGAGI. The ends were cut back, 1 base at V and 7 bases at J, with 11 bases in the middle. This CDR3 has 14 amino acids.